The 25 T cell receptor beta chains below were found in one sample sequenced in a study of Tregs in tolerant kidney transplant recipients. Recipients received nonmyeloablative bone marrow transplants from related graft donors, with transient mixed chimerism. Sequenced by immunoSEQ multiplex PCR; TCRdb stores in-frame clones only, minus some. In the table there are tens of thousands of clones, about 90% of which are singletons. The sequencing used CD4+ T cells from blood (PBMCs), collected 6 months after the transplant. The receptors shown here come from a human patient who received a combined kidney and bone marrow transplant. Some of these T cells may belong to the graft donor.

This clone was counted between two and nine times. The V gene is TRBV6-1, the J gene TRBJ2-7; possible D gene TRBD1, 6 bases. The CDR3 loop spans 15 amino acids. Germline assignment: CDR1 MNHNS and CDR2 SASEGT. V was cut by 8 bases and J by 7 bases, with 24 bases left in between. CDR3 in amino acids: CASVSQGHPSREQYF. The CDR3 DNA reads as TGTGCCAGCGTGAGCCAGGGACACCCGTCGAGGGAGCAGTACTTC.

The J gene is TRBJ2-1, the V gene TRBV30; D call uncertain. CDR3 size: 11 residues. Germline assignment: CDR1 GTSNPN and CDR2 SVGIG (reference sequence). Deletions cut 5 bases from V and 4 bases from J, with 6 bases between. CDR3 in DNA: TGTGCCTGGGACACTTACAATGAGCAGTTCTTC. Protein: CAWDTYNEQFF.

The chain joins TRBV7-2 to TRBJ2-1, with D uncertain. The CDR3 covers 12 residues. V was shortened by 3 bases and J by 9 bases, with 9 bases between the two germline ends. The germline V gene has CDR1 SGHTA and CDR2 FQGNSA. The CDR3 here is CASSFDSREQFF. In DNA form, the CDR3 reads TGTGCCAGCAGCTTCGATAGTCGTGAGCAGTTCTTC.

The rearrangement links TRBV5-4 to TRBJ1-5, with D perhaps matching TRBD1 (6 bases). The V and J ends lost 2 bases and 1 base respectively, with 13 bases between them. Germline-derived CDR1 and CDR2 are SGHNT and YYREEE (reference sequence). The CDR3 is 16 amino acids. CDR3 DNA sequence: TGTGCCAGCAGCTTAAAACAGGGCTTAAGCAATCAGCCCCAGCATTTT. Translation: CASSLKQGLSNQPQHF.

V is TRBV5-5 and J is TRBJ2-7; maybe TRBD2 (6 bases). V lost 4 bases to trimming and J lost 4 bases, with 9 bases between them. Germline CDR1 SGHKS, CDR2 YYEKEE (reference sequence). The CDR3 is 12 amino acids. CDR3 nucleotide sequence: TGTGCCAGCAGCCCGACTAGTTACGAGCAGTACTTC. This encodes CASSPTSYEQYF.

This sequence joins TRBV6-5 and TRBJ1-5; the match to TRBD1 covers 9 bases. V was pared by 0 bases and J by 7 bases, with 7 bases of the junction left unmatched. CDR1 and CDR2 from the germline V gene are MNHEY and SVGAGI. This CDR3 is 16 amino acids long. This CDR3 reads CASSYSGTGIGQPQHF. The CDR3 DNA reads as TGTGCCAGCAGTTACTCAGGGACAGGGATTGGACAGCCCCAGCATTTT.

V is TRBV7-8 and J is TRBJ2-7, with 10 bases identical to TRBD2. J gave up 7 bases and V 5 bases, and 11 bases lay outside the gene matches. From germline, CDR1 is SGHVS and CDR2 FQNEAQ. The CDR3 length is 15 residues. The chain's CDR3 is CASSPPAGGPGEQYF. CDR3 coding DNA: TGTGCCAGCAGCCCACCAGCGGGAGGGCCGGGGGAGCAGTACTTC.

The chain employs TRBV28 and TRBJ1-2; TRBD1 agrees at 7 bases. The germline CDR1 and CDR2 sequences are MDHEN and SYDVKM. V trimming: 8 bases; J trimming: 2 bases; junction bases outside the gene matches: 2. The CDR3 has 12 amino acids. The CDR3 protein is CASGGQNYGYTF. Here the CDR3 DNA reads TGTGCCAGCGGGGGACAGAACTATGGCTACACCTTC.

The chain joins TRBV5-1 to TRBJ2-7; D remains unclear. The CDR3 sequence is 14 residues long. The V and J ends lost 5 bases and 3 bases respectively, with 15 bases between them. Germline CDR1 SGHRS, CDR2 YFSETQ. The CDR3 coding sequence is TGCGCCAGCAGTTCGACTGGTACATTCTACGAGCAGTACTTC. Its protein product is CASSSTGTFYEQYF.

The chain joins TRBV4-3 to TRBJ2-1; 7 bases are shared with TRBD2. The V gene's germline CDR1 is LGHNA and CDR2 YSLEER. The junction had 6 bases not matched to a gene; V was cut back by 4 bases and J by 0 bases. This CDR3 has 16 residues. CDR3 DNA sequence: TGCGCCAGCAGCCCGATTCTAGCGGACTCCTACAATGAGCAGTTCTTC. Protein sequence: CASSPILADSYNEQFF.

The chain couples TRBV27 to TRBJ2-6, with D perhaps matching TRBD2 (7 bases). Germline CDR1 is MNHEY and CDR2 is SMNVEV (reference sequence). V was clipped by 8 bases and J by 2 bases, with 10 bases between them. This CDR3 comprises 14 residues. The CDR3 region is CASLGGAGANVLTF. The CDR3, as DNA: TGTGCCAGCCTAGGGGGGGCTGGGGCCAACGTCCTGACTTTC. The entire variable domain, with the rest obtained from reference TRBV27 and TRBJ2-6, is as follows: EAQVTQNPRYLITVTGKKLTVTCSQNMNHEYMSWYRQDPGLGLRQIYYSMNVEVTDKGDVPEGYKVSRKEKRNFPLILESPSPNQTSLYFCASLGGAGANVLTFGAGSRLTVL.

The rearrangement links TRBV5-1 to TRBJ1-4, with 9 bases identical to TRBD1. From germline, CDR1 is SGHRS and CDR2 YFSETQ. The CDR3 is 13 residues long. V lost 5 bases to trimming and J lost 6 bases; unmatched junction nucleotides: 2. The CDR3 is CASSRTGDEKLFF. CDR3 nucleotide sequence: TGCGCCAGCAGTAGGACAGGGGATGAAAAACTGTTTTTT.

The CDR3 DNA reads as TGCGCCAGCAGGGCGGGGGCGGGATACGAGCAGTACTTC. This translates into CASRAGAGYEQYF. The genes are TRBV5-1 and TRBJ2-7, with D possibly matching TRBD2 (7 bases). V was cut by 5 bases and J by 4 bases, with 13 bases left in between. Per the germline V gene, CDR1 is SGHRS and CDR2 is YFSETQ. CDR3 length: 13 residues. The variable domain in full, with the rest retrieved from reference TRBV5-1 and TRBJ2-7, is KAGVTQTPRYLIKTRGQQVTLSCSPISGHRSVSWYQQTPGQGLQFLFEYFSETQRNKGNFPGRFSGRQFSNSRSEMNVSTLELGDSALYLCASRAGAGYEQYFGPGTRLTVT.

The rearrangement joins TRBV5-1 to TRBJ2-3, with D tentatively TRBD1 (5 bases). Per the germline V gene, CDR1 is SGHRS and CDR2 is YFSETQ. The germline V and J ends were trimmed by 0 bases and 5 bases, with 10 bases remaining between them. This CDR3 is built from 14 residues. CDR3: CASSLGQLRDTQYF. Here the CDR3 DNA reads TGCGCCAGCAGCTTGGGACAGCTCAGAGATACGCAGTATTTT. Together with reference TRBV5-1 and TRBJ2-3, the CDR3 gives the full variable domain: KAGVTQTPRYLIKTRGQQVTLSCSPISGHRSVSWYQQTPGQGLQFLFEYFSETQRNKGNFPGRFSGRQFSNSRSEMNVSTLELGDSALYLCASSLGQLRDTQYFGPGTRLTVL.

The chain uses TRBV7-2 and TRBJ2-2; 7 bases map to TRBD2. CDR1 is SGHTA and CDR2 is FQGNSA in the germline V gene. Unmatched junction bases numbered 11, after V lost 3 bases and J lost 4 bases. This CDR3 is built from 17 residues. This CDR3 is CASSFPLAGAVTGELFF. The CDR3 DNA reads TGTGCCAGCAGCTTCCCATTGGCGGGAGCTGTCACCGGGGAGCTGTTTTTT.

The chain couples TRBV5-1 to TRBJ2-5; tentatively, D is TRBD2 (6 bases). CDR1 and CDR2 from the germline V gene are SGHRS and YFSETQ. This CDR3 is built from 16 residues. Trimming removed 0 bases at V and 0 bases at J, with 12 bases between. The CDR3 region is CASSLAFLANQETQYF. CDR3 DNA: TGCGCCAGCAGCTTGGCCTTCCTAGCGAACCAAGAGACCCAGTACTTC.

This clone showed up just a few times. The chain links TRBV10-3 to TRBJ2-1; D might be TRBD2 (6 bases). Germline V gene data show CDR1 as ENHRY and CDR2 as SYGVKD. The CDR3 extends over 11 amino acids. The V end lost 2 bases, the J end lost 10 bases, and 6 bases lay between the germline ends. The CDR3 region has the DNA TGTGCCATCAGTGAGCTAGCGGAGCAGTTCTTC. Protein: CAISELAEQFF.

This chain links TRBV30 with TRBJ2-7, with 10 bases lining up with TRBD2. V lost 7 bases and J lost 1; bases outside the gene matches: 16. CDR1 is GTSNPN, CDR2 SVGIG, per germline (reference sequence). This CDR3 region has 17 residues. The CDR3 here is CASKSRLLAGLSYEQYF. As DNA, the CDR3 is TGTGCCTCGAAAAGCCGCCTACTAGCGGGGCTATCCTACGAGCAGTACTTC.

The gene calls are TRBV2 and TRBJ2-1, with a weak D call TRBD1 (6 bases). The length of the CDR3 is 13 residues. Germline lookup yields CDR1 SNHLY and CDR2 FYNNEI. The V gene lost 4 bases and the J gene lost 5 bases, with 9 bases spanning the gap. The CDR3 sequence is CASSGGLNNEQFF. The CDR3 DNA reads TGTGCCAGCAGTGGGGGGCTTAACAATGAGCAGTTCTTC.

CDR3 loop: CASSFGLATDTQYF. The CDR3 DNA follows: TGTGCCAGCAGCTTTGGACTAGCCACAGATACGCAGTATTTT. V gene TRBV7-3 combines with J gene TRBJ2-3; 8 positions agree with TRBD2. The CDR3 runs 14 residues. The junction had 1 base not matched to a gene; V was cut back by 3 bases and J by 2 bases. Germline V CDR1 and CDR2: SGHTA, FQGTGA.

As to this clone: Lacking the conserved final phenylalanine or tryptophan, this CDR3 likely reflects a read error. This chain links TRBV29-1 with TRBJ2-6, with D possibly TRBD2 on 7 matching bases. The length of the CDR3 is 18 residues. The germline V gene has CDR1 SQVTM and CDR2 ANQGSEA. V was trimmed by 7 bases and J by 2 bases, leaving 24 bases between them. The CDR3 DNA reads as TGCAGCGGACTCTTCAGGGAGGGGGGAACCGCTGGGGCCAACGTCCTGACTTCC. This sequence encodes CSGLFREGGTAGANVLTS.

The chain employs TRBV18 and TRBJ2-3; TRBD2 agrees at 10 bases. The germline V gene has CDR1 KGHSH and CDR2 LQKENI. V lost 2 bases, J lost 6 bases, and 11 bases stayed unmatched. The CDR3 is made up of 17 amino acids. CDR3: CASSPRAGTSVFDTQYF. CDR3 DNA sequence: TGTGCCAGCTCACCAAGGGCCGGGACTAGCGTATTCGATACGCAGTATTTT.

This clone was seen only a few times. V gene TRBV4-1 combines with J gene TRBJ2-1, with D possibly TRBD2 on 5 matching bases. The CDR3 is 14 residues long. Germline lookup yields CDR1 MGHRA and CDR2 YSYEKL. V lost 0 bases and J lost 4, with 7 bases in between. The CDR3 DNA is TGCGCCAGCAGCCAAGATAGGGAGTACAATGAGCAGTTCTTC. Its protein is CASSQDREYNEQFF.

This clone appeared once. J is TRBJ2-2 and V is TRBV9; tentatively, D is TRBD2 (5 bases). The CDR3 covers 15 residues. Deletions cut 0 bases from V and 8 bases from J, with 14 bases between. Germline loops: CDR1 SGDLS, CDR2 YYNGEE. The CDR3 region is CASSVALEVAGELFF. The CDR3 DNA sequence: TGTGCCAGCAGCGTAGCTTTGGAGGTTGCGGGGGAGCTGTTTTTT.

The chain joins TRBV9 to TRBJ1-1; D not certain. There are 14 residues in the CDR3. CDR1 and CDR2 from the germline V gene are SGDLS and YYNGEE. Trimming shortened V by 0 bases and J by 5 bases, and 11 bases separated the two germline ends. Here the CDR3 reads CASSVESGVTEAFF. CDR3 sequence (DNA): TGTGCCAGCAGCGTAGAGTCCGGGGTTACTGAAGCTTTCTTT.